This T cell receptor beta chain comes out of a study of blood T cell repertoires in COVID-19. This clone has more than one count but fewer than ten. Some clones are missing from TCRdb's copy, which holds only in-frame ones; the method was immunoSEQ multiplex PCR. The sample includes 200,000 to 250,000 clones, about 84% of them seen just once. This receptor was taken from a woman of 80 years or more with COVID-19, enrolled during active disease. Sequencing was carried out using peripheral blood.

This chain's CDR3 is CASSDTPLPKNIQYF. The CDR3 DNA follows: TGTGCCAGCAGTGATACACCTCTTCCCAAAAACATTCAGTACTTC. The chain has TRBV2 and TRBJ2-4, with D uncertain. Trimming took off 3 bases at V and 2 bases at J, with 11 bases between the two ends. This CDR3 has 15 amino acids. CDR1 and CDR2 from the germline V gene are SNHLY and FYNNEI.